These 15 T cell receptor beta chains were sequenced from one sample in a study of OX40 agonist ivuxolimab in advanced cancers. Generated by immunoSEQ multiplex PCR, the TCRdb table keeps only in-frame clones and is missing some. The sample yields some 98,000 clones, roughly 87% seen once. The starting material was CD4+ or CD8+ T cells sorted from blood, obtained in a trial of the OX40 agonist ivuxolimab. The receptors were sampled from an adult with an advanced solid tumor such as melanoma, head and neck, liver or kidney cancer.

The genes are TRBV19 and TRBJ1-1; D possibly corresponds to TRBD1 (6 bases). The germline V gene encodes CDR1 LNHDA and CDR2 SQIVND (reference sequence). The V end was cut by 7 bases, the J end by 1 base, with 16 bases between. CDR3 length: 15 amino acids. CDR3 region: CASTFLKTGNTEAFF. Written as DNA, the CDR3 is TGTGCCAGTACCTTTCTTAAGACAGGGAACACTGAAGCTTTCTTT.

The chain has TRBV30 and TRBJ1-6; a weak D match, TRBD1 (5 bases). Germline-derived CDR1 and CDR2 are GTSNPN and SVGIG (reference sequence). The CDR3 totals 13 residues. Trimming stripped 2 bases from V and 9 bases from J, with 11 bases between. DNA for the CDR3: TGTGCCTGGAGTCCGGGGGTTTCTTCACCCCTCCACTTT. Protein sequence: CAWSPGVSSPLHF.

This clone was seen a single time. The V call is TRBV5-5, the J call TRBJ2-5; no definite D call. Germline V gives CDR1 SGHKS, CDR2 YYEKEE (reference sequence). Trimming took off 1 base at V and 1 base at J, with 8 bases between the two ends. This CDR3 has 14 amino acids. CDR3 DNA sequence: TGTGCCAGCAGCTTGAGGTCAGTCCAAGAGACCCAGTACTTC. This translates into CASSLRSVQETQYF.

This clone was detected once. The CDR3 bases are TGTGCCAGCAGTCTCTGGACTAGCGGGGGGGAGACCCAGTACTTC. Its protein is CASSLWTSGGETQYF. V is TRBV6-5 and J is TRBJ2-5; 14 nucleotides agree with TRBD2. After removal of 5 bases from V and 5 bases from J, the junction contained 4 bases not matched to a gene. CDR3 length: 15 amino acids. Germline V lookup: CDR1 MNHEY, CDR2 SVGAGI.

The chain links TRBV27 to TRBJ2-2, with 9 bases identical to TRBD1. The CDR3 has 15 amino acids. V shed 6 bases and J 5 bases; nucleotides not matched to a gene: 7. CDR1 and CDR2 (germline): MNHEY, SMNVEV (reference sequence). The CDR3 DNA reads as TGTGCCAGCAGGCCGGGACAGGGATCAACCGGGGAGCTGTTTTTT. The encoded protein is CASRPGQGSTGELFF.

This sequence joins TRBV5-8 and TRBJ2-3; possible D gene TRBD1, 6 bases. Germline V gene sequence: CDR1 SGHTS, CDR2 YDEGEE. Trimming left V 5 bases short and J 2 bases short, with 15 bases between. This CDR3 is 15 amino acids long. As DNA, the CDR3 is TGTGCCAGCAGTCGGGGTGGACAGAACACAGATACGCAGTATTTT. Protein product: CASSRGGQNTDTQYF.

The V and J genes are TRBV9 and TRBJ2-3; 10 bases line up with TRBD2. The CDR3 spans 15 residues. The V gene's germline CDR1 is SGDLS and CDR2 YYNGEE. V was pared by 0 bases and J by 7 bases, with 5 bases of the junction left unmatched. This chain's CDR3 is CASSVVSSGGNTQYF. The CDR3 region has the DNA TGTGCCAGCAGCGTAGTGTCTAGCGGGGGAAATACGCAGTATTTT.

This clone occurred once. The chain links TRBV5-1 to TRBJ2-5; a possible D gene is TRBD1 (5 bases). CDR3 length: 13 residues. V was cut by 6 bases and J by 1 base, with 10 bases left in between. Germline V gene data show CDR1 as SGHRS and CDR2 as YFSETQ. CDR3 nucleotides: TGCGCCAGCAACACAGGTTTCCAAGAGACCCAGTACTTC. It yields the protein CASNTGFQETQYF.

This rearrangement joins TRBV15 to TRBJ1-1; D gene uncertain. The CDR3 is 17 amino acids. Deletions cut 6 bases from V and 0 bases from J, with 20 bases between. Germline V gene lookup returns CDR1 LNHNV and CDR2 YYDKDF (reference sequence). CDR3 nucleotides: TGTGCCACCAGTACTAAGCCCATCTCGACTATGAACACTGAAGCTTTCTTT. Translated: CATSTKPISTMNTEAFF.

This clone showed up just once. CDR3 bases: TGTGCCAGCAGCTTGGGACAGGGGGCCGAAAAACTGTTTTTT. This gives the protein CASSLGQGAEKLFF. This chain uses TRBV5-6 with TRBJ1-4; 10 nucleotides agree with TRBD1. Trimming cost V 0 bases and J 8 bases; bases outside gene matches: 1. The CDR3 sequence is 14 residues long. Germline CDR1 reads SGHDT; CDR2 reads YYEEEE.

The genes are TRBV5-1 and TRBJ2-5, with TRBD2 identical over 8 bases. Looked up from germline, CDR1 is SGHRS and CDR2 is YFSETQ. The CDR3 length is 16 residues. J lost 1 base, V lost 0 bases, and 5 bases had no gene match. This chain's CDR3 is CASSLAPGGAQETQYF. CDR3 sequence (DNA): TGCGCCAGCAGCTTGGCCCCCGGGGGGGCCCAAGAGACCCAGTACTTC.

In this sample, this clone turned up once. At the DNA level, this CDR3 is encoded by other sequences in the same sample as well. The chain couples TRBV9 to TRBJ1-2; 11 bases agree with TRBD1. This CDR3 contains 15 residues. The V and J ends lost 0 bases and 3 bases, in that order; junction bases with no gene match: 1. Germline V gene lookup returns CDR1 SGDLS and CDR2 YYNGEE. In DNA form, the CDR3 reads TGTGCCAGCAGCGTAGGGACAGGGGGCGACTATGGCTACACCTTC. This codes for CASSVGTGGDYGYTF.

The gene calls are TRBV5-4 and TRBJ2-3; the match to TRBD2 covers 11 bases. This CDR3 contains 17 residues. Germline V CDR1 and CDR2: SGHNT, YYREEE (reference sequence). V shed 4 bases, J shed 2 bases, and the junction held 9 bases outside the gene matches. DNA of the CDR3: TGTGCCAGCAGCCATTTTTCACTAGCGGGAGACACAGATACGCAGTATTTT. Translated, it gives CASSHFSLAGDTDTQYF.

This clone appeared a single time. The gene calls are TRBV5-1 and TRBJ2-4; D gene ambiguous. The CDR3 totals 16 residues. Trimming took 4 bases from V and 6 from J, leaving 20 bases between them. Germline CDR1 reads SGHRS; CDR2 reads YFSETQ. The CDR3, as DNA: TGCGCCAGCAGCCCAGGCCTGATGGGGTTCGGAAACATTCAGTACTTC. Its translation: CASSPGLMGFGNIQYF.

The rearrangement links TRBV4-3 to TRBJ2-1; 7 bases match TRBD2. The CDR3 runs 14 residues. V lost 0 bases, J lost 10 bases, and 6 bases stayed unmatched. Germline V CDR1 and CDR2: LGHNA, YSLEER. CDR3 in DNA: TGCGCCAGCAGCCAAGACGGAACTAGCGAGGAGCAGTTCTTC. Amino acid sequence: CASSQDGTSEEQFF.